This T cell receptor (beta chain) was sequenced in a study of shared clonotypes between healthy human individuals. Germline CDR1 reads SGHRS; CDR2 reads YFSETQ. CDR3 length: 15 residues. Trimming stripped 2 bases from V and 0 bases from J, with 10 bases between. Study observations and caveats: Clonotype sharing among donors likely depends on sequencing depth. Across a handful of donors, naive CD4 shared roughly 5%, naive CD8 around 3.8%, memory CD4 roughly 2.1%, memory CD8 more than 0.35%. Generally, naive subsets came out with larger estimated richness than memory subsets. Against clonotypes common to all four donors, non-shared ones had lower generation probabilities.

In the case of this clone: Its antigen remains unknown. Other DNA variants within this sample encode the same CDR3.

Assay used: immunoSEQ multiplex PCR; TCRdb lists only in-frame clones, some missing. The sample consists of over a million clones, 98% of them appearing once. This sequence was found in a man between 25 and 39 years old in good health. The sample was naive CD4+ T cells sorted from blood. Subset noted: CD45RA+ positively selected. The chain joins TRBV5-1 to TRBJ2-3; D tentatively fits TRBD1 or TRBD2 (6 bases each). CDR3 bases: TGCGCCAGCAGCTTCTCGGGGGCGAGCACAGATACGCAGTATTTT. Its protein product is CASSFSGASTDTQYF.